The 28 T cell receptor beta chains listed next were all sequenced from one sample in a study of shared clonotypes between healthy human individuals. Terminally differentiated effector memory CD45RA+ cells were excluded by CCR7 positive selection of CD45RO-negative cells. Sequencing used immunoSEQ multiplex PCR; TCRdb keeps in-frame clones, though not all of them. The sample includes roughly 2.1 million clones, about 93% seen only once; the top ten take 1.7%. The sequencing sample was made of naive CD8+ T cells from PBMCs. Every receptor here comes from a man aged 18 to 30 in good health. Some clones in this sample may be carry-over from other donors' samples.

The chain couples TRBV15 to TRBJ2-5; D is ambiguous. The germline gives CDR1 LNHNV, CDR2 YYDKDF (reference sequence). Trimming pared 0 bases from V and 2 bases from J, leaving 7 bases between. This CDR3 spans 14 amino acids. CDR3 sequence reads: CATSRENRQETQYF. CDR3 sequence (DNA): TGTGCCACCAGCAGAGAGAATAGGCAAGAGACCCAGTACTTC.

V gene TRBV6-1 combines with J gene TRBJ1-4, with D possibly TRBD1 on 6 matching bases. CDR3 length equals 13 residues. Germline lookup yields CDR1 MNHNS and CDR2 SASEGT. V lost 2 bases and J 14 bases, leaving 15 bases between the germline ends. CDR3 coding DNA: TGTGCCAGCAGTGAATACGAAGCGGGACACCTGTTTTTT. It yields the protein CASSEYEAGHLFF.

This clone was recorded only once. The CDR3 DNA follows: TGTGCCAGCACCCTACAGGTGGGAGGTCGCGATGAGCAGTTCTTC. Translation gives CASTLQVGGRDEQFF. The rearrangement joins TRBV28 to TRBJ2-1; D may be TRBD2 (6 bases). The CDR3 sequence is 15 residues long. Looked up from germline, CDR1 is MDHEN and CDR2 is SYDVKM. V was pared by 7 bases and J by 8 bases, with 21 bases between.

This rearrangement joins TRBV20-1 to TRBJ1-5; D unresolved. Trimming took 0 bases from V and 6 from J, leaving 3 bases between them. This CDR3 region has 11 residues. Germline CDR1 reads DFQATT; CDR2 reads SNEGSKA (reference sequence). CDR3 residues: CSARDFQPQHF. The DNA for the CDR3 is TGCAGTGCTAGAGATTTTCAGCCCCAGCATTTT.

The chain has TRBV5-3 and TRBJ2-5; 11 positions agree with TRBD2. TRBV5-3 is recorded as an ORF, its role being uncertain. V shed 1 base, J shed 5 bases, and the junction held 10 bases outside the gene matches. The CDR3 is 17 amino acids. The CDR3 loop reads CARSLSPELAGAETQYF. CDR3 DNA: TGTGCCAGAAGCTTGTCCCCAGAACTAGCGGGAGCGGAGACCCAGTACTTC.

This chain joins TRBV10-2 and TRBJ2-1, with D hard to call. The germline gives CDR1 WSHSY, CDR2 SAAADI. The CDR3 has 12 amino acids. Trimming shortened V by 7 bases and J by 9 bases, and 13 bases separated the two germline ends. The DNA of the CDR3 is TGCGCCAGCACCTCGGAGCGAACTGAGCAGTTCTTC. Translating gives CASTSERTEQFF.

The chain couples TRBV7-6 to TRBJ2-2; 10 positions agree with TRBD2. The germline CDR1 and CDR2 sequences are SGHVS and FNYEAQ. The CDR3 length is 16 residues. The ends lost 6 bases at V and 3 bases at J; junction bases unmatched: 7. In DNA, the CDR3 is TGTGCCAGCAGTTGGAGCGGGAGGGCAGACACCGGGGAGCTGTTTTTT. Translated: CASSWSGRADTGELFF.

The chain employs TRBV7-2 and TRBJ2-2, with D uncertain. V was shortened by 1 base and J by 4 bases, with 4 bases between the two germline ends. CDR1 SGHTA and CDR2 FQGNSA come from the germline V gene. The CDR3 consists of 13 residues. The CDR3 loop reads CASSLGATGELFF. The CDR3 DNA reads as TGTGCCAGCAGCTTAGGAGCCACCGGGGAGCTGTTTTTT.

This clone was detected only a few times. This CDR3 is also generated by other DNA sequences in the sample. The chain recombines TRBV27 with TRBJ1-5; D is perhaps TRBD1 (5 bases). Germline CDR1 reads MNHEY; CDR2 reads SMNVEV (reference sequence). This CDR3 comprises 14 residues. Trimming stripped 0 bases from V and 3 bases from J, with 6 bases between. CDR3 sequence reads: CASSLSGVNQPQHF. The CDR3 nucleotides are TGTGCCAGCAGTTTATCAGGGGTCAATCAGCCCCAGCATTTT.

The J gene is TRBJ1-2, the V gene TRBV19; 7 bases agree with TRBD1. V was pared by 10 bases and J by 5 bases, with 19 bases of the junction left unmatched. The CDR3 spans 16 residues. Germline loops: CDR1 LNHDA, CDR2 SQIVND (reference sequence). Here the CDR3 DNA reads TGTGCCACCGAAAACCGCACAACAGGGGCCGCATATGGCTACACCTTC. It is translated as CATENRTTGAAYGYTF.

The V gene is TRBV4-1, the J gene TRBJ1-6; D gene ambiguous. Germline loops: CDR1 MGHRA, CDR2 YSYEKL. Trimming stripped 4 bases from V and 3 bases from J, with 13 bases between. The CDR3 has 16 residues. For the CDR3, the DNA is TGCGCCAGCAGCCTACATGGCGGGATCTATAATTCACCCCTCCACTTT. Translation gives CASSLHGGIYNSPLHF.

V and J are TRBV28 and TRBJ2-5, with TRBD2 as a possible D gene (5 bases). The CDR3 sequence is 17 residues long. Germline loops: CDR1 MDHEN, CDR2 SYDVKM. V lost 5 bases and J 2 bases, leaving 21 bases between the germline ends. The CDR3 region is CASSRLVEGADQETQYF. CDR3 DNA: TGTGCCAGCAGTCGACTTGTTGAGGGAGCAGATCAAGAGACCCAGTACTTC. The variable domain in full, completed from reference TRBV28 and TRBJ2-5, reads DVKVTQSSRYLVKRTGEKVFLECVQDMDHENMFWYRQDPGLGLRLIYFSYDVKMKEKGDIPEGYSVSREKKERFSLILESASTNQTSMYLCASSRLVEGADQETQYFGPGTRLLVL.

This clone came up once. CDR3 sequence: CASGEHGDTQYF. CDR3 coding DNA: TGTGCTAGTGGGGAACACGGGGATACGCAGTATTTT. The V gene is TRBV12-5, the J gene TRBJ2-3; D gene ambiguous. Trimming left V 6 bases short and J 6 bases short, with 10 bases between. CDR3 size: 12 residues. Per germline, CDR1 LGHNT and CDR2 FRNRAP.

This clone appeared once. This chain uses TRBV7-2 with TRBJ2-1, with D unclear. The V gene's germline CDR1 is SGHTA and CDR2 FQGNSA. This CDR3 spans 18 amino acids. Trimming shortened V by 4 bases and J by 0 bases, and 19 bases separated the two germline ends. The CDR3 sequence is CASSSPLSPQLSYNEQFF. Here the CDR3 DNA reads TGTGCCAGCAGCTCCCCCCTCTCACCACAGCTCTCCTACAATGAGCAGTTCTTC.

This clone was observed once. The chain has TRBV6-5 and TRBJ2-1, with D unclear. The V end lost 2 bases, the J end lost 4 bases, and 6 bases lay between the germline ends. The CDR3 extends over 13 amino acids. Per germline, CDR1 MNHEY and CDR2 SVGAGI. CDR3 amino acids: CASSYIGYNEQFF. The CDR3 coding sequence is TGTGCCAGCAGTTACATAGGATACAATGAGCAGTTCTTC.

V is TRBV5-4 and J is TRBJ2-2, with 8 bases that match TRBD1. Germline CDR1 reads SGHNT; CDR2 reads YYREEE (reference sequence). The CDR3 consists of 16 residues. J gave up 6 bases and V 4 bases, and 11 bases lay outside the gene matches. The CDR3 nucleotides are TGTGCCAGCAGCATACAAGGGACAGGATCAGCCGGGGAGCTGTTTTTT. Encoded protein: CASSIQGTGSAGELFF.

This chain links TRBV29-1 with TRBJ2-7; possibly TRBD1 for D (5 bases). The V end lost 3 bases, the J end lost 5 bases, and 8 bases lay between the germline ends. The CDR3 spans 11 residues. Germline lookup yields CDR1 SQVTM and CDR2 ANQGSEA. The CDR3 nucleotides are TGCAGCGTTGATCTAGGGGACGAGCAGTACTTC. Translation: CSVDLGDEQYF.

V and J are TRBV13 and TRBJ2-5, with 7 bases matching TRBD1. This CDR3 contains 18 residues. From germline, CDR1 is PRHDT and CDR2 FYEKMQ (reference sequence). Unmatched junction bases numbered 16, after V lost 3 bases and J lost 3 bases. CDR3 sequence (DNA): TGTGCCAGCAGCTTCCTCCCGGACCCGACAGGGACCGAAGAGACCCAGTACTTC. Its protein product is CASSFLPDPTGTEETQYF.

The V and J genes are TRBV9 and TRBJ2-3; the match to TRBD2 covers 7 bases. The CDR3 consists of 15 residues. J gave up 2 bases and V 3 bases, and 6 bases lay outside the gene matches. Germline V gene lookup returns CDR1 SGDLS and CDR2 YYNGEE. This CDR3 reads CASSALLAATDTQYF. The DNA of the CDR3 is TGTGCCAGCAGCGCGCTCCTAGCGGCCACAGATACGCAGTATTTT.

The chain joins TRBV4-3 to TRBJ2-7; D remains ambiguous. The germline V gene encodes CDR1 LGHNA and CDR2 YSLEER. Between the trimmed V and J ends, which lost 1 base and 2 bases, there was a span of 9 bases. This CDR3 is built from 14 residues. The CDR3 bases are TGCGCCAGCAGCCAAGGTATTGGTCCCTACGAGCAGTACTTC. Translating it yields CASSQGIGPYEQYF.

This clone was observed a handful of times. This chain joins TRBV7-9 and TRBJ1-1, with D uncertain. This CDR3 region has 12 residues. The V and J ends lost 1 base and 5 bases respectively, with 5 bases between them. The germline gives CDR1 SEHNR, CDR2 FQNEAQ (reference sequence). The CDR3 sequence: CASSLVETEAFF. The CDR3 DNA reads TGTGCCAGCAGCTTAGTAGAAACTGAAGCTTTCTTT.

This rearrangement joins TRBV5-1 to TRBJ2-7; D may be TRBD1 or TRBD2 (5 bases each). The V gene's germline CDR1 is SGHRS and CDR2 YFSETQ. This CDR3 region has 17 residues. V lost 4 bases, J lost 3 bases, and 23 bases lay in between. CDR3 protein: CASSETTGTSTNYEQYF. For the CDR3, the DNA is TGCGCCAGCAGCGAAACCACCGGGACCTCGACTAACTACGAGCAGTACTTC. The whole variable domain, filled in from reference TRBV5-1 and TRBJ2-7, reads KAGVTQTPRYLIKTRGQQVTLSCSPISGHRSVSWYQQTPGQGLQFLFEYFSETQRNKGNFPGRFSGRQFSNSRSEMNVSTLELGDSALYLCASSETTGTSTNYEQYFGPGTRLTVT.

The CDR3 loop is CASSSTIGEGWREKQYF. The DNA for the CDR3 is TGTGCCAGCAGTTCTACGATTGGGGAGGGGTGGCGAGAAAAGCAGTACTTC. The chain employs TRBV28 and TRBJ2-7, with TRBD2 identical over 7 bases. The CDR3 is 17 amino acids. CDR1 is MDHEN and CDR2 is SYDVKM in the germline V gene. J was trimmed by 8 bases and V by 4 bases; bases with no gene match: 20. Together with reference TRBV28 and TRBJ2-7, the CDR3 gives the full variable domain: DVKVTQSSRYLVKRTGEKVFLECVQDMDHENMFWYRQDPGLGLRLIYFSYDVKMKEKGDIPEGYSVSREKKERFSLILESASTNQTSMYLCASSSTIGEGWREKQYFGPGTRLTVT.

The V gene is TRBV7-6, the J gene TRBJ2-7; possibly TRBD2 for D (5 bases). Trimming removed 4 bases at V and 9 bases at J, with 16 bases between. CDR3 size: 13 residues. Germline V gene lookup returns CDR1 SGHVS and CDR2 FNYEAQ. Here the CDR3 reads CASSSRQDFRQYF. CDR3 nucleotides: TGTGCCAGCAGCTCACGCCAGGACTTTCGGCAGTACTTC. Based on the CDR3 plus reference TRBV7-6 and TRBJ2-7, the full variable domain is GAGVSQSPRYKVTKRGQDVALRCDPISGHVSLYWYRQALGQGPEFLTYFNYEAQQDKSGLPNDRFSAERPEGSISTLTIQRTEQRDSAMYRCASSSRQDFRQYFGPGTRLTVT.

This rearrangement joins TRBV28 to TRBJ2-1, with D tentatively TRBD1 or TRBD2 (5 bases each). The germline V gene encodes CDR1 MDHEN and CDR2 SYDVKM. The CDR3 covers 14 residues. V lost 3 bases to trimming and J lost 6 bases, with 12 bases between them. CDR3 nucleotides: TGTGCCAGCAGTTTTCCGGGGCGGGCCAATGAGCAGTTCTTC. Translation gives CASSFPGRANEQFF. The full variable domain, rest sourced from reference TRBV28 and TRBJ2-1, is DVKVTQSSRYLVKRTGEKVFLECVQDMDHENMFWYRQDPGLGLRLIYFSYDVKMKEKGDIPEGYSVSREKKERFSLILESASTNQTSMYLCASSFPGRANEQFFGPGTRLTVL.

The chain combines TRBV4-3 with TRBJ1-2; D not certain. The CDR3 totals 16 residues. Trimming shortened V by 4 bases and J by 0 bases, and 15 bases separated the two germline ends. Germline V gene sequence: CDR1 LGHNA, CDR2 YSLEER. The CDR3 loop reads CASSPTIGLSNYGYTF. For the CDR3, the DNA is TGCGCCAGCAGCCCTACAATCGGCTTATCTAACTATGGCTACACCTTC.

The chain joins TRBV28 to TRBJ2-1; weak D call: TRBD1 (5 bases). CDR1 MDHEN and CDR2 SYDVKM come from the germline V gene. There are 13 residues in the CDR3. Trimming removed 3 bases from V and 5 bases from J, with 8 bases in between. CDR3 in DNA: TGTGCCAGCAGTTTTCTCAGGGACAATGAGCAGTTCTTC. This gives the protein CASSFLRDNEQFF.

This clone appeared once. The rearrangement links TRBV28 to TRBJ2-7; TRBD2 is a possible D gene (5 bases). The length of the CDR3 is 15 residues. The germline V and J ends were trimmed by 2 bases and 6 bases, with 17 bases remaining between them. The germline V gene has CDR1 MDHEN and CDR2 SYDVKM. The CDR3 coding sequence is TGTGCCAGCAGTTTACTAGCCCTAACCTCTCGCGAGCAGTACTTC. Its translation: CASSLLALTSREQYF.